The 4 T cell receptor beta chains below come from one sample, sequenced in a study of T cell responses to AZD1222 COVID-19 vaccine. Repertoires were generated with immunoSEQ multiplex PCR, while TCRdb's copy carries only in-frame clones and drops some. The sample includes roughly 140,000 clones, about 87% seen only once; the top ten take 3% to 3.5%. This sample comprised peripheral blood, obtained on day 0 of MenACWY control vaccination. Receptors originate from an adult in good health.

V and J are TRBV5-1 and TRBJ2-7; 10 bases are a match to TRBD1. J gave up 7 bases and V 3 bases, and 7 bases lay outside the gene matches. Germline-derived CDR1 and CDR2 are SGHRS and YFSETQ. The CDR3 is made up of 14 amino acids. This chain's CDR3 is CASSSTGGKGEQYF. CDR3 coding DNA: TGCGCCAGCAGCTCGACAGGGGGCAAGGGTGAGCAGTACTTC.

This chain links TRBV30 with TRBJ1-4; 8 nucleotides line up with TRBD1. With 1 base clipped from V and 8 bases from J, the junction kept 6 bases outside the gene matches. This CDR3 is built from 14 residues. Germline-derived CDR1 and CDR2 are GTSNPN and SVGIG (reference sequence). The CDR3 protein is CAWSEGQDGEKLFF. CDR3 DNA sequence: TGTGCCTGGAGTGAGGGACAGGACGGCGAAAAACTGTTTTTT.

J is TRBJ2-5 and V is TRBV9; TRBD1 might be the D (5 bases). The CDR3 spans 14 residues. Trimming cost V 2 bases and J 0 bases, with 8 bases left between them. Germline values: CDR1 SGDLS, CDR2 YYNGEE. As DNA, the CDR3 is TGTGCCAGCAGCGTCGACAGACACCAAGAGACCCAGTACTTC. Protein: CASSVDRHQETQYF.

This chain connects TRBV29-1 to TRBJ1-1; 7 nucleotides match TRBD1. Germline V gene lookup returns CDR1 SQVTM and CDR2 ANQGSEA. V dropped 0 bases and J dropped 0; count of bases not matched to a gene: 4. This CDR3 region has 15 residues. The CDR3 loop is CSVEEDRSMNTEAFF. The CDR3, as DNA: TGCAGCGTTGAAGAGGACAGGTCAATGAACACTGAAGCTTTCTTT.